This T cell receptor (beta chain) was documented in a study of blood T cells in healthy people across ages. Alongside a J-beta primer mix, a sample-barcoded 5' primer served in a second PCR lasting roughly 6 to 12 cycles. TCRdb analysed the 5' RACE reads with MiXCR anew, one entry per CDR3 protein. The sample contains hundreds of thousands of distinct CDR3 sequences, more than 40% of which appear only once. Notes on this clonotype: The antigen remains undetermined.

The CDR3 is 20 residues long. The V end was cut by 3 bases, the J end by 2 bases, with 23 bases between. CDR1 and CDR2 from the germline V gene are SEHNR and FQNEAQ (reference sequence). The sample providers were healthy Caucasian people from Russia, aged roughly 6 to 90. Findings of the study overall: It was the long-lived donors that had more naive CD4+ cells and higher diversity than aged donors.

Sequenced: blood. V and J are TRBV7-9 and TRBJ2-6; D remains ambiguous. The TCR comes from a woman aged 55-69 years in good health. The CDR3 DNA reads TGTGCCAGCAGCTTTTTGAGGCTATCGACTGGCCCCCCTGGGGCCAACGTCCTGACTTTC. Protein product: CASSFLRLSTGPPGANVLTF.